Following are 27 T cell receptor beta chains from one sample sequenced in a study of beta chain features in type 1 diabetes. Since all of the isolated RNA was reverse transcribed, expressed TCRB transcripts were what got sequenced. The protocol was immunoSEQ multiplex PCR, while the TCRdb copy is restricted to in-frame clones and leaves out a portion. The table records over 150,000 clones, roughly 8% of them present only once. The sequenced sample was central memory CD4+ T cells from blood. The receptors stem from a man between 18 and 29 years old in good health.

DNA for the CDR3: TGTGCCAGCAGCCAAGGAGGAGCAGGGGTGTACTTC. Translation gives CASSQGGAGVYF. The genes are TRBV14 and TRBJ2-7; D is possibly TRBD1 (6 bases). The CDR3 runs 12 residues. Trimming cost V 1 base and J 12 bases, with 13 bases left between them. Germline V gene data show CDR1 as SGHDN and CDR2 as FVKESK.

CDR3 nucleotides: TGTGCCACGACGGGACTAGCGGGAGGCGGAGATACGCAGTATTTT. It specifies CATTGLAGGGDTQYF. The chain combines TRBV2 with TRBJ2-3; the match to TRBD2 covers 15 bases. Germline V gives CDR1 SNHLY, CDR2 FYNNEI. J gave up 5 bases and V 10 bases, and 7 bases lay outside the gene matches. This CDR3 region has 15 residues.

In its sample, this clone was seen many times. The rearrangement links TRBV5-5 to TRBJ1-2, with TRBD1 matching over 8 bases. The J segment lost 0 bases and the V segment lost 5 bases, leaving 9 bases of the junction unmatched. CDR3 length equals 16 residues. CDR1 is SGHKS and CDR2 is YYEKEE in the germline V gene (reference sequence). The CDR3 nucleotides read TGTGCCAGCAGTTCAGGGGGCGGAGGAGCTAACTATGGCTACACCTTC. It is translated as CASSSGGGGANYGYTF.

The rearrangement uses TRBV15 and TRBJ2-3; 7 nucleotides align to TRBD1. The CDR3 is 16 residues long. Germline V gene lookup returns CDR1 LNHNV and CDR2 YYDKDF (reference sequence). J lost 0 bases, V lost 1 base, and 4 bases had no gene match. Here the CDR3 DNA reads TGTGCCACCAGCAGAGCGGGGACAGATAGCACAGATACGCAGTATTTT. Translated, it gives CATSRAGTDSTDTQYF.

This clone was detected a few times. The rearrangement links TRBV6-5 to TRBJ2-5; weak D call: TRBD2 (6 bases). This CDR3 comprises 13 residues. Germline-derived CDR1 and CDR2 are MNHEY and SVGAGI. V lost 7 bases, J lost 3 bases, and 12 bases lay in between. CDR3 residues: CASIDGGKETQYF. The DNA of the CDR3 is TGTGCCAGCATTGACGGGGGTAAAGAGACCCAGTACTTC.

V and J are TRBV9 and TRBJ1-1; 8 nucleotides line up with TRBD1. V lost 3 bases, J lost 0 bases, and 7 bases stayed unmatched. The CDR3 consists of 16 residues. Germline values: CDR1 SGDLS, CDR2 YYNGEE. CDR3 residues: CASSEGTGNMNTEAFF. The CDR3 coding sequence is TGTGCCAGCAGCGAAGGGACAGGAAACATGAACACTGAAGCTTTCTTT.

This clone occurred a few times. The chain links TRBV11-2 to TRBJ1-6; 9 positions match TRBD1. Germline lookup yields CDR1 SGHAT and CDR2 FQNNGV. After removal of 4 bases from V and 5 bases from J, the junction contained 6 bases not matched to a gene. This CDR3 has 16 amino acids. In DNA, the CDR3 is TGTGCCAGCAGCTGGAACAGGGGGCGAAATAATTCACCCCTCCACTTT. Protein: CASSWNRGRNNSPLHF. Variable domain in full (rest from reference TRBV11-2 and TRBJ1-6): EAGVAQSPRYKIIEKRQSVAFWCNPISGHATLYWYQQILGQGPKLLIQFQNNGVVDDSQLPKDRFSAERLKGVDSTLKIQPAKLEDSAVYLCASSWNRGRNNSPLHFGNGTRLTVT.

The chain joins TRBV9 to TRBJ1-2; D is possibly TRBD1 (6 bases). The CDR3 sequence is 14 residues long. CDR1 is SGDLS, CDR2 YYNGEE, per germline. The V end was cut by 4 bases, the J end by 4 bases, with 14 bases between. The DNA of the CDR3 is TGTGCCAGCAGCCCGGAACAGGGAATCTATGGCTACACCTTC. This codes for CASSPEQGIYGYTF.

This clone was picked up a small number of times. J is TRBJ2-1 and V is TRBV6-5, with a possible D match to TRBD1 (6 bases). CDR1 and CDR2 (germline): MNHEY, SVGAGI. V was clipped by 0 bases and J by 9 bases, with 18 bases between them. CDR3 length: 16 amino acids. CDR3 coding DNA: TGTGCCAGCAGTTACTCGAGAGGGGGTCACTCCAGTGAGCAGTTCTTC. This translates into CASSYSRGGHSSEQFF.

This clone was picked up a small number of times. The chain links TRBV5-1 to TRBJ1-1; 11 bases fit TRBD1. V lost 4 bases and J lost 10; bases outside the gene matches: 6. Germline-derived CDR1 and CDR2 are SGHRS and YFSETQ. This CDR3 has 13 amino acids. The CDR3 region is CASSRGQGDRAFF. CDR3 coding DNA: TGCGCCAGCAGCAGGGGACAGGGGGACAGAGCTTTCTTT. The complete variable domain, with remaining parts taken from reference TRBV5-1 and TRBJ1-1, reads KAGVTQTPRYLIKTRGQQVTLSCSPISGHRSVSWYQQTPGQGLQFLFEYFSETQRNKGNFPGRFSGRQFSNSRSEMNVSTLELGDSALYLCASSRGQGDRAFFGQGTRLTVV.

This clone was seen a few times. This chain joins TRBV5-1 and TRBJ2-3; 11 nucleotides match TRBD2. Per germline, CDR1 SGHRS and CDR2 YFSETQ. This CDR3 has 15 amino acids. Trimming took 3 bases from V and 4 from J; bases not matched to a gene: 4. The CDR3 nucleotides read TGCGCCAGCAGCTCCAGTAGCGGGGGGGCAGATACGCAGTATTTT. Amino acids: CASSSSSGGADTQYF.

This chain connects TRBV9 to TRBJ2-1; D is unclear. V shed 1 base and J shed 0 bases, with 11 bases lying between them. The CDR3 has 16 residues. CDR1 and CDR2 from the germline V gene are SGDLS and YYNGEE. CDR3 coding DNA: TGTGCCAGCAGCGTAAATTCCCTGAGCTCCTACAATGAGCAGTTCTTC. Encoded protein: CASSVNSLSSYNEQFF.

V and J are TRBV6-5 and TRBJ2-5; 8 bases are shared with TRBD2. The CDR3 runs to 14 residues. The J segment lost 4 bases and the V segment lost 5 bases, leaving 6 bases of the junction unmatched. Germline lookup yields CDR1 MNHEY and CDR2 SVGAGI. The CDR3 protein is CASSAGAGVETQYF. CDR3 nucleotides: TGTGCCAGCAGTGCCGGAGCGGGGGTAGAGACCCAGTACTTC.

Comments on this clone: Compared with germline, one end of the junction differs, possibly owing to a read error. The genes are TRBV14 and TRBJ1-1; D is undetermined. The CDR3 consists of 13 residues. The germline gives CDR1 SGHDN, CDR2 FVKESK. CDR3 residues: CASSPSQATDPIF. CDR3 nucleotides: TGTGCCAGCAGCCCCTCCCAGGCGACCGACCCCATCTTT.

The rearrangement links TRBV7-3 to TRBJ2-2; 8 bases match TRBD1. The CDR3 length is 13 residues. V was pared by 8 bases and J by 5 bases, with 4 bases of the junction left unmatched. The germline V gene has CDR1 SGHTA and CDR2 FQGTGA. Written as DNA, the CDR3 is TGTGCCAGCCGACAGGGGTGGACCGGGGAGCTGTTTTTT. The encoded protein is CASRQGWTGELFF.

This clone was seen ten or more times. The chain has TRBV7-9 and TRBJ1-1; D perhaps matches TRBD1 (5 bases). Germline V gene sequence: CDR1 SEHNR, CDR2 FQNEAQ (reference sequence). The CDR3 is 17 amino acids. Trimming removed 5 bases from V and 5 bases from J, with 24 bases in between. CDR3 sequence (DNA): TGTGCCAGCAGCCCCGAGGCAGGGAGGATGCTTGGGACTGAAGCTTTCTTT. Residues: CASSPEAGRMLGTEAFF.

This clone turned up a few times. The chain links TRBV18 to TRBJ2-7; D may be TRBD1 (6 bases). V lost 3 bases and J lost 6, with 18 bases in between. The CDR3 loop spans 15 amino acids. Germline V lookup: CDR1 KGHSH, CDR2 LQKENI. CDR3 amino acids: CASSPVSGESGEQYF. The CDR3 bases are TGTGCCAGCTCACCGGTGTCAGGGGAATCGGGCGAGCAGTACTTC.

This clone has more than one count but fewer than ten. The gene calls are TRBV4-3 and TRBJ1-4; a possible D gene is TRBD1 (5 bases). V gave up 4 bases and J gave up 8 bases, with 20 bases separating them. The germline gives CDR1 LGHNA, CDR2 YSLEER. The CDR3 extends over 16 amino acids. DNA of the CDR3: TGCGCCAGCAGCCGAGAAGAAGCGGGGGAGCGGGAAAAACTGTTTTTT. Translating gives CASSREEAGEREKLFF.

This clone was observed a few times. The gene calls are TRBV28 and TRBJ2-3, with TRBD1 identical over 7 bases. Trimming removed 7 bases from V and 5 bases from J; junction bases left unmatched: 9. This CDR3 spans 14 amino acids. Germline V gene sequence: CDR1 MDHEN, CDR2 SYDVKM. The CDR3: CASKTLGGQDTQYF. For the CDR3, the DNA is TGTGCCAGCAAGACACTAGGGGGCCAAGATACGCAGTATTTT. The whole variable domain, filled in from reference TRBV28 and TRBJ2-3, reads DVKVTQSSRYLVKRTGEKVFLECVQDMDHENMFWYRQDPGLGLRLIYFSYDVKMKEKGDIPEGYSVSREKKERFSLILESASTNQTSMYLCASKTLGGQDTQYFGPGTRLTVL.

This clone was counted only a few times. V usage is TRBV2 and J usage is TRBJ1-5; the D gene is possibly TRBD1 (5 bases). The CDR3 consists of 14 residues. V lost 2 bases, J lost 4 bases, and 9 bases lay in between. CDR1 is SNHLY, CDR2 FYNNEI, per germline. CDR3: CASSERAGNQPQHF. The CDR3, as DNA: TGTGCCAGCAGTGAAAGGGCAGGGAATCAGCCCCAGCATTTT.

This clone was recorded many times. The V call is TRBV6-1, the J call TRBJ1-1; tentative D call: TRBD1 (6 bases). Trimming removed 3 bases from V and 5 bases from J, with 22 bases in between. CDR1 and CDR2 (germline): MNHNS, SASEGT. The CDR3 consists of 17 residues. CDR3 loop: CASSDTGHRKKDTEAFF. CDR3 in DNA: TGTGCCAGCAGTGACACGGGACATAGGAAGAAGGATACTGAAGCTTTCTTT.

The rearrangement links TRBV6-6 to TRBJ2-3; 7 bases are a match to TRBD2. In germline, CDR1 is MNHNY, CDR2 SVGAGI (reference sequence). Germline trimming cut 5 bases from V and 3 bases from J; bases unmatched to any gene: 5. CDR3 length: 14 residues. Written as DNA, the CDR3 is TGTGCCAGCAGTCCACGACTAGCAACAGATACGCAGTATTTT. Translated: CASSPRLATDTQYF.

This clone was seen a handful of times. V usage is TRBV6-1 and J usage is TRBJ1-1; D gene uncertain. The CDR3 covers 14 residues. CDR1 is MNHNS, CDR2 SASEGT, per germline. Trimming removed 2 bases at V and 3 bases at J, with 10 bases between. The CDR3 DNA sequence: TGTGCCAGCAGTGAAATCCCCAGTGACACTGAAGCTTTCTTT. Residues: CASSEIPSDTEAFF.

Only a few counts were recorded for this clone. This sequence joins TRBV6-1 and TRBJ2-1; 9 positions match TRBD2. This CDR3 comprises 14 residues. The germline V gene has CDR1 MNHNS and CDR2 SASEGT. The V segment lost 8 bases and the J segment 6 bases; nucleotides outside the gene matches: 8. In DNA form, the CDR3 reads TGTGCCAGCGGTCTGGCGGGAGGGCCCAATGAGCAGTTCTTC. This gives the protein CASGLAGGPNEQFF.

This clone turned up a few times. The CDR3 protein is CASSPGTSDTDTQYF. For the CDR3, the DNA is TGTGCCAGCAGCCCCGGGACTAGCGACACAGATACGCAGTATTTT. This chain connects TRBV6-1 to TRBJ2-3; 10 bases are shared with TRBD2. The CDR3 length is 15 residues. Germline V gives CDR1 MNHNS, CDR2 SASEGT. V lost 6 bases, J lost 2 bases, and 5 bases stayed unmatched.

This chain joins TRBV7-2 and TRBJ2-1; 10 nucleotides agree with TRBD1. Germline V gene sequence: CDR1 SGHTA, CDR2 FQGNSA. CDR3 length: 15 amino acids. With 5 bases clipped from V and 3 bases from J, the junction kept 4 bases outside the gene matches. As DNA, the CDR3 is TGTGCCAGCAGCCTCCGGGACAGGGGCTACAATGAGCAGTTCTTC. This codes for CASSLRDRGYNEQFF.

A few counts support this clone. V and J are TRBV28 and TRBJ1-1; D might be TRBD1 (6 bases). V was cut by 6 bases and J by 11 bases, with 13 bases left in between. The CDR3 is 11 amino acids. CDR1 is MDHEN, CDR2 SYDVKM, per germline. CDR3 sequence (DNA): TGTGCCAGCAGCAGCCAGGGGATGGCTTTCTTT. This sequence encodes CASSSQGMAFF.